This TCR beta chain was sequenced for a study of T cell responses to AZD1222 COVID-19 vaccine. Remarks on this clone: Antigen: not known.

The CDR3 is made up of 15 amino acids. The J segment lost 5 bases and the V segment lost 3 bases, leaving 1 base of the junction unmatched. Germline loops: CDR1 SGHKS, CDR2 YYEKEE (reference sequence). Only in-frame clones appear in the TCRdb table, and some are missing; sequencing was by immunoSEQ multiplex PCR. The data show approximately 120,000 clones, with more than 80% seen just once and about 4.3% held by the top ten. Study results and limitations: Just six people given AZD1222 tested seropositive at baseline. Spike-specific TCRs gained breadth and depth after people received two AZD1222 doses. Spike was spanned by vaccine-associated CD4 TCRs, with dominance at 160-218 and 743-854.

The chain employs TRBV5-5 and TRBJ2-1; 14 positions match TRBD2. Sequencing used peripheral blood, obtained 28 days after the second AZD1222 dose. The clonotype was recovered from an adult who received the AZD1222 COVID-19 vaccine. The CDR3 coding sequence is TGTGCCAGCAGCTCGGGACTAGCGGGGGACAATGAGCAGTTCTTC. It codes for CASSSGLAGDNEQFF.